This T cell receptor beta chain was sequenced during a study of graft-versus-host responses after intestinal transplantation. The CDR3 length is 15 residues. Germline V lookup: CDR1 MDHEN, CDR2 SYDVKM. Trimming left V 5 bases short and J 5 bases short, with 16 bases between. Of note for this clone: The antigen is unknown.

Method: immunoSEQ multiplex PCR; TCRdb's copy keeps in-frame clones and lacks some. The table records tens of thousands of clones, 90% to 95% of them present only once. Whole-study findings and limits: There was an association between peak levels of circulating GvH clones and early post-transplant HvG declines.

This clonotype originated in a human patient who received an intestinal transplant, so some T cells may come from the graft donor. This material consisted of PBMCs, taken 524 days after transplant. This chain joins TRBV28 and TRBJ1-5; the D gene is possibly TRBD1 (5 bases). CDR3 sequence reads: CASSRRGRADQPQHF. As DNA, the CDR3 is TGTGCCAGCAGTAGAAGGGGACGAGCAGATCAGCCCCAGCATTTT.